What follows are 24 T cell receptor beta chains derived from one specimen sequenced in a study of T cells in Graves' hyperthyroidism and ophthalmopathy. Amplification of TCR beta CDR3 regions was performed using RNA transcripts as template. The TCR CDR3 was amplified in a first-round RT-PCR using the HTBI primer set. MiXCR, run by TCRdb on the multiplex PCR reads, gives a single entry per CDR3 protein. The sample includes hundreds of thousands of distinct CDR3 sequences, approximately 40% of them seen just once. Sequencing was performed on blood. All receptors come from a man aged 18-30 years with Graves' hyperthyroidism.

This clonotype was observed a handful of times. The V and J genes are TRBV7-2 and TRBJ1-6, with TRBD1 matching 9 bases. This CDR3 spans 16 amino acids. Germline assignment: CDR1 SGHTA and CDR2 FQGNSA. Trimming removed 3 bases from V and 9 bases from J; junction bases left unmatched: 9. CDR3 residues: CASSFPQGALGSPLHF. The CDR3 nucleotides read TGTGCCAGCAGCTTTCCACAGGGGGCGCTCGGTTCACCCCTCCACTTT.

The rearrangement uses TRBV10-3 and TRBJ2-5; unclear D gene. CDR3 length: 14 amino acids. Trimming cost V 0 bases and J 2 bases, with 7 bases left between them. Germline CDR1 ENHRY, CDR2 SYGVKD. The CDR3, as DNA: TGTGCCATCAGTGAGTCTAGGGATCAAGAGACCCAGTACTTC. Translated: CAISESRDQETQYF.

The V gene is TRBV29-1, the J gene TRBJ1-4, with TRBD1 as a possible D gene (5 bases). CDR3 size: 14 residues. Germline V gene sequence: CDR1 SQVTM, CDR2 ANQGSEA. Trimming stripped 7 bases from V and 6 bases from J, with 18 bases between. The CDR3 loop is CSAASGGFDEKLFF. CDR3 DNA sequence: TGCAGCGCCGCTTCCGGGGGTTTTGATGAAAAACTGTTTTTT.

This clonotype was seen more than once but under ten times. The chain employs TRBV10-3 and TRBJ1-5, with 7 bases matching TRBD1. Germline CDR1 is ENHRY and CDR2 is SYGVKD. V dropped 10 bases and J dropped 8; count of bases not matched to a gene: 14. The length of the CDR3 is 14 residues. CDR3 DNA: TGTGCCAGCATCGGAGGGGGCGTGGGGGAGCCCCAGCATTTT. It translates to CASIGGGVGEPQHF.

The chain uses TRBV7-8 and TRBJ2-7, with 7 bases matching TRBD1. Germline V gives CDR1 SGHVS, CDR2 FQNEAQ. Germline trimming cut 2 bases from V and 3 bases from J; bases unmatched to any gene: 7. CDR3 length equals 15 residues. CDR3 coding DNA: TGTGCCAGCAGCTTAAGGGCAGGGGGAATCTACGAGCAGTACTTC. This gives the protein CASSLRAGGIYEQYF. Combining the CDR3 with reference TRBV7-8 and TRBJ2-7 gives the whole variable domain GAGVSQSPRYKVAKRGQDVALRCDPISGHVSLFWYQQALGQGPEFLTYFQNEAQLDKSGLPSDRFFAERPEGSVSTLKIQRTQQEDSAVYLCASSLRAGGIYEQYFGPGTRLTVT.

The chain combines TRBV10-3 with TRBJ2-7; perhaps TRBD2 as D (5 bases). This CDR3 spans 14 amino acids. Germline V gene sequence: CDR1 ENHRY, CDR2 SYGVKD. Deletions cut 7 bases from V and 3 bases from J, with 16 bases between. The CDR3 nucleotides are TGTGCCATCATGCCGGCTAGCAGCGTCTACGAGCAGTACTTC. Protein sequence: CAIMPASSVYEQYF.

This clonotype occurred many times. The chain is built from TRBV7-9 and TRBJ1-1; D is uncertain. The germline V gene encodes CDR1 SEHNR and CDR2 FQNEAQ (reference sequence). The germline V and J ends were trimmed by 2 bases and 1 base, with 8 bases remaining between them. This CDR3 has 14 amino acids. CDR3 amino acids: CASSLRLTNTEAFF. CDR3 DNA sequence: TGTGCCAGCAGCTTACGTCTGACGAACACTGAAGCTTTCTTT. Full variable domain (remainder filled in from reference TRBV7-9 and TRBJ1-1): DTGVSQNPRHKITKRGQNVTFRCDPISEHNRLYWYRQTLGQGPEFLTYFQNEAQLEKSRLLSDRFSAERPKGSFSTLEIQRTEQGDSAMYLCASSLRLTNTEAFFGQGTRLTVV.

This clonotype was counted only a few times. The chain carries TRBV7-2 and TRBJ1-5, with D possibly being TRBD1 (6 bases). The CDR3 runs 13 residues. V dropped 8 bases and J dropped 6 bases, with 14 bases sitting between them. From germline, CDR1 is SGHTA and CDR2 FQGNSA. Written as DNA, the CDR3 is TGTGCCAGCGAGTGGGGGCCAGGTCAGCCCCAGCATTTT. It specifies CASEWGPGQPQHF. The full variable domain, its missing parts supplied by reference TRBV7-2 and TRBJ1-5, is GAGVSQSPSNKVTEKGKDVELRCDPISGHTALYWYRQSLGQGLEFLIYFQGNSAPDKSGLPSDRFSAERTGGSVSTLTIQRTQQEDSAVYLCASEWGPGQPQHFGDGTRLSIL.

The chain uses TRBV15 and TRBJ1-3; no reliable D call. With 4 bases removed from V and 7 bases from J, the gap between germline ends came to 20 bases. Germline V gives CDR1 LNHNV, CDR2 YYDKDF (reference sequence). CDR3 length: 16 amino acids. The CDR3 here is CATSKDGVYGGNTIYF. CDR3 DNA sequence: TGTGCCACCAGCAAGGACGGAGTATACGGAGGGAACACCATATATTTT.

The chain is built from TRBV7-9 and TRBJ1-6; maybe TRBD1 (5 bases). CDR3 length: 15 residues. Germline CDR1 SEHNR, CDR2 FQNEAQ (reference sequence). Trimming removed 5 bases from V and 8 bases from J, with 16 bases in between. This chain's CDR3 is CASSPWTRGDSPLHF. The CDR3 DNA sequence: TGTGCCAGCAGCCCGTGGACTCGGGGCGATTCACCCCTCCACTTT.

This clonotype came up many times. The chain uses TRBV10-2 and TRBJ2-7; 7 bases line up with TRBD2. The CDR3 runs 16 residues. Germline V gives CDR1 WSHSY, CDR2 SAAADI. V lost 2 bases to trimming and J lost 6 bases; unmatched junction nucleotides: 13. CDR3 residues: CASSEAGTAWGGEQYF. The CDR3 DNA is TGCGCCAGCAGTGAGGCAGGGACCGCCTGGGGGGGCGAGCAGTACTTC.

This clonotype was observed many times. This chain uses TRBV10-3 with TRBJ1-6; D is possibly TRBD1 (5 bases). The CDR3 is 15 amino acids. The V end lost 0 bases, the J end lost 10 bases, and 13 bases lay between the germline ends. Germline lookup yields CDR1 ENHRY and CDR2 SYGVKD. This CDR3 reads CAISESRGSGSPLHF. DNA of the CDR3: TGTGCCATCAGTGAGTCGAGGGGTTCGGGGTCACCCCTCCACTTT.

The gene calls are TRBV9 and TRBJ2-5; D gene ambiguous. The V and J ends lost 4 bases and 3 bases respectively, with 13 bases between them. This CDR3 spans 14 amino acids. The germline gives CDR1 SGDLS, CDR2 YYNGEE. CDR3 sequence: CASSWRHKEETQYF. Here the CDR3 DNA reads TGTGCCAGCAGCTGGCGGCACAAAGAAGAGACCCAGTACTTC.

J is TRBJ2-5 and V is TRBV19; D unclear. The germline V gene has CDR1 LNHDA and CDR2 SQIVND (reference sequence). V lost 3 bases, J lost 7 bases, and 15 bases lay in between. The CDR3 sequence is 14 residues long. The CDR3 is CASSIVDARGTQYF. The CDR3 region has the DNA TGTGCCAGTAGTATTGTGGACGCGAGAGGGACCCAGTACTTC. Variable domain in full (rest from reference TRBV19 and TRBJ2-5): DGGITQSPKYLFRKEGQNVTLSCEQNLNHDAMYWYRQDPGQGLRLIYYSQIVNDFQKGDIAEGYSVSREKKESFPLTVTSAQKNPTAFYLCASSIVDARGTQYFGPGTRLLVL.

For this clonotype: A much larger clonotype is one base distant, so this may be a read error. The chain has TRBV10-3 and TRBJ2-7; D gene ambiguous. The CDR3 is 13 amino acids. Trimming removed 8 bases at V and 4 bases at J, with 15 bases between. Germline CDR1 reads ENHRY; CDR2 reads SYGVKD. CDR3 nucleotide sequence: TGTGCCATCGCTAAGCGACCCGAATACGAGCAGTACTTC. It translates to CAIAKRPEYEQYF.

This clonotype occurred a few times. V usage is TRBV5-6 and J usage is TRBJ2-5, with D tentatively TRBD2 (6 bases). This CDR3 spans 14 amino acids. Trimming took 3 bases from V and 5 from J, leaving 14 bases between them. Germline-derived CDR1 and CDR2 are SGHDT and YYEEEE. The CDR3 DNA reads TGTGCCAGCAGCTCGGAGGGCTTTGCGGAGACCCAGTACTTC. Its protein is CASSSEGFAETQYF. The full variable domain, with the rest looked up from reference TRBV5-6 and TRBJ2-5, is DAGVTQSPTHLIKTRGQQVTLRCSPKSGHDTVSWYQQALGQGPQFIFQYYEEEERQRGNFPDRFSGHQFPNYSSELNVNALLLGDSALYLCASSSEGFAETQYFGPGTRLLVL.

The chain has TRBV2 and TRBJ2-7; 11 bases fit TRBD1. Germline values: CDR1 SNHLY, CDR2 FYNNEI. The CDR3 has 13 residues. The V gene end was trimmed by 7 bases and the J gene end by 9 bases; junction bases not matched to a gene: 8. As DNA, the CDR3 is TGTGCCAGCACACGGGACAGGGGGACCGGGCAGTACTTC. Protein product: CASTRDRGTGQYF.

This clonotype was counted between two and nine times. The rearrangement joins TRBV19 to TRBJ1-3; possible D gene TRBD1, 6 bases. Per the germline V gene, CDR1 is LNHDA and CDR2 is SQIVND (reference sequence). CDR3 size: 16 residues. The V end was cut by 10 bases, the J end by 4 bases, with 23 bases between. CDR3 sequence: CATSSPEQGGGNTIYF. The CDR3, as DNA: TGTGCCACCTCGTCCCCCGAACAGGGTGGAGGAAACACCATATATTTT. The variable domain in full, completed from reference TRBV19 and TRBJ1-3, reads DGGITQSPKYLFRKEGQNVTLSCEQNLNHDAMYWYRQDPGQGLRLIYYSQIVNDFQKGDIAEGYSVSREKKESFPLTVTSAQKNPTAFYLCATSSPEQGGGNTIYFGEGSWLTVV.

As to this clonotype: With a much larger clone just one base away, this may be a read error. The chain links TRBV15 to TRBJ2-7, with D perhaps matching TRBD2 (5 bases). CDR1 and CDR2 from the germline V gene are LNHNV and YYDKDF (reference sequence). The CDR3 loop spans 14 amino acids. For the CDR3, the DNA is TGTGCCACCAATGAGGGTCAGAGCTCCTACGAGCAGCACTTC. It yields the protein CATNEGQSSYEQHF.

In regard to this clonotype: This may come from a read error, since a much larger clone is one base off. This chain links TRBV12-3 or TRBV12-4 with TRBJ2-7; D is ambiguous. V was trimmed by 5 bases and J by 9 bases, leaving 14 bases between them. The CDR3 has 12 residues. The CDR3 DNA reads TGTGCCAGCAGTCTACTGAAATCGGGGCAGTACTTC. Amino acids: CASSLLKSGQYF.

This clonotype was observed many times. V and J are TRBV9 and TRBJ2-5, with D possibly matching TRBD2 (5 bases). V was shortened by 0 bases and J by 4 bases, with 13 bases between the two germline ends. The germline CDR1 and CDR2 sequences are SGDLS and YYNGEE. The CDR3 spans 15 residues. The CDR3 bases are TGTGCCAGCAGCGTAGAATGGGGAGTCGGAGAGACCCAGTACTTC. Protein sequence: CASSVEWGVGETQYF.

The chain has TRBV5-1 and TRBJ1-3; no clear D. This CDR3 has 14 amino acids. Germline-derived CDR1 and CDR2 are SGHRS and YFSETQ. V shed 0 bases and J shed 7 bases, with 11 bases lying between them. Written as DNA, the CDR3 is TGCGCCAGCAGCTTGGAAGGACGGACGAACACCATATATTTT. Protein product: CASSLEGRTNTIYF.

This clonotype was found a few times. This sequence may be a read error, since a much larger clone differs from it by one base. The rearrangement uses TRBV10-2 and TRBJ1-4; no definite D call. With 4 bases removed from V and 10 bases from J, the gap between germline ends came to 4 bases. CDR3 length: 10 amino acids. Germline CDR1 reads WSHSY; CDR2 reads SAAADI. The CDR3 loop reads CASSGGKLFF. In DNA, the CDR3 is TGCGCCAGCAGTGGAGGAAAACTGTTTTTT.

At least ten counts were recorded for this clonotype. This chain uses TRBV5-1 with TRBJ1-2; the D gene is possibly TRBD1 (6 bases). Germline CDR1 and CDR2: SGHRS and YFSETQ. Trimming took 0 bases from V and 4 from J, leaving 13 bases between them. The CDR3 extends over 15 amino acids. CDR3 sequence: CASSLEIGTSYGYTF. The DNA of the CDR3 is TGCGCCAGCAGCTTGGAGATCGGGACAAGCTATGGCTACACCTTC.